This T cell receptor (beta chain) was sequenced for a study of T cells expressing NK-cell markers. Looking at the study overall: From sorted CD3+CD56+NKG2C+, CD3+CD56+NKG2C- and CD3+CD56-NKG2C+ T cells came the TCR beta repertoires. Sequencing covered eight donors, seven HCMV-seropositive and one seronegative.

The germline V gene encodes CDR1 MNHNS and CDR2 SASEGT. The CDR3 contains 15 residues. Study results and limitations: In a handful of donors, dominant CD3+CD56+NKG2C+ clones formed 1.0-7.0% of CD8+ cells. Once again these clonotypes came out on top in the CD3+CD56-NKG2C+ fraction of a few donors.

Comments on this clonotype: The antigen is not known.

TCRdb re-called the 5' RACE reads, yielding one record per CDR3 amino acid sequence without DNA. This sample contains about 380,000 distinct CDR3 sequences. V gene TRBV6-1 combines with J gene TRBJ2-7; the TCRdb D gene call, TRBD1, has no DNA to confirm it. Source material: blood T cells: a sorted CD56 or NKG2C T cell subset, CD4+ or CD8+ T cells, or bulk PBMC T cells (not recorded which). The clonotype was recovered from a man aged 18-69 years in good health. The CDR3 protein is CASRPQGGGSYEQYF.